The rows below give T cell receptor beta chains drawn from one sample of a study of cytomegalovirus exposure and HLA in healthy donors. Libraries were prepared by immunoSEQ multiplex PCR; TCRdb keeps only in-frame clonotypes and omits some of them. The sample data list 100,000 to 150,000 clones. Sequencing was carried out using PBMCs. These receptors all come from a man aged 18 to 29 in good health and CMV-seronegative. The CDR3 runs from the conserved cysteine through the conserved F or W. Each record gives: CDR3 DNA, CDR3 protein, V gene, D gene, J gene. D genes are given only for firm matches.

TGTGCCATCGCAGAACAGGGGAGTGACACTGAAGCTTTCTTT CAIAEQGSDTEAFF TRBV10-3 TRBD1 TRBJ1-1
TGTGCCAGCAGTCCAGGGGGCGGGAATGAAAAACTGTTTTTT CASSPGGGNEKLFF TRBV4-2 TRBD1 TRBJ1-4
TGTGCCAGCAGTTTATTAGGGGGCCTACCTTTTGCAACTAATGAAAAACTGTTTTTT CASSLLGGLPFATNEKLFF TRBV28 TRBD1 TRBJ1-4
TGCGCCAGCAGCTTGCCACAGCCTAGCACAGATACGCAGTATTTT CASSLPQPSTDTQYF TRBV5-1 NA TRBJ2-3
TGTGCCAGCAGCCAGGGGGATTGGGGGGCCTCGAACACCGGGGAGCTGTTTTTT CASSQGDWGASNTGELFF TRBV11-3 NA TRBJ2-2
TGTGCCAGCGACCGGGACAGTTCATATAATTCACCCCTCCACTTT CASDRDSSYNSPLHF TRBV9 TRBD1 TRBJ1-6
TGTGCCTGGAGTGTCTGGGCAGGGGGCGCCTCAGATACGCAGTATTTT CAWSVWAGGASDTQYF TRBV30 TRBD1 TRBJ2-3
TGTGCCAGCAGCCAACGGTCCCAGAACACTGAAGCTTTCTTT CASSQRSQNTEAFF TRBV28 NA TRBJ1-1
TGCGCCAGCAGCCAAGCGCCTAGCGGGAGTACAGATACGCAGTATTTT CASSQAPSGSTDTQYF TRBV4-3 TRBD2 TRBJ2-3
TGCAGCGTTTTTGACAGGGCAGACATTCAGTACTTC CSVFDRADIQYF TRBV29-1 TRBD1 TRBJ2-4
TGTGCCAGCAGCGCGGACAGGGGAAACACTGAAGCTTTCTTT CASSADRGNTEAFF TRBV6-1 TRBD1 TRBJ1-1
TGCGCCAGCAGCTTGGAAGGGGGAAAGGAAAAACTGTTTTTT CASSLEGGKEKLFF TRBV5-1 NA TRBJ1-4